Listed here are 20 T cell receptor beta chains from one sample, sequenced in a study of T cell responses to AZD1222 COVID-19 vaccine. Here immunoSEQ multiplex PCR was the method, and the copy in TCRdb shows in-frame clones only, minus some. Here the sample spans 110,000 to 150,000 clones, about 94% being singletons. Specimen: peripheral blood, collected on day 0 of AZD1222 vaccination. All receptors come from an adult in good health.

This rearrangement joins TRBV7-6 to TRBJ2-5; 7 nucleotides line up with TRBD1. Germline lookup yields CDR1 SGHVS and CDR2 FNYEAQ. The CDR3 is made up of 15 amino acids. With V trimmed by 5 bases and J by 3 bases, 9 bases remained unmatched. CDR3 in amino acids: CASSARQGREETQYF. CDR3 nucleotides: TGTGCCAGCAGCGCCCGACAGGGTAGGGAAGAGACCCAGTACTTC.

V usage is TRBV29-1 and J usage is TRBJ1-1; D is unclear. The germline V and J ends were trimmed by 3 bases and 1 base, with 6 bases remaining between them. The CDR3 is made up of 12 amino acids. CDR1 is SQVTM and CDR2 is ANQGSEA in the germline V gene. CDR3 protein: CSVEGQNTEAFF. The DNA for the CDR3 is TGCAGCGTTGAGGGTCAGAACACTGAAGCTTTCTTT.

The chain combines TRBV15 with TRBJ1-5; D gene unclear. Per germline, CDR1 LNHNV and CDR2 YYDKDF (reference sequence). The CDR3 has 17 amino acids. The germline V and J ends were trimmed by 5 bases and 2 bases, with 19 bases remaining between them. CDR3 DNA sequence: TGTGCCACCAGCCCGCTGGGTACGGAAGAGGGCAATCAGCCCCAGCATTTT. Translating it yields CATSPLGTEEGNQPQHF.

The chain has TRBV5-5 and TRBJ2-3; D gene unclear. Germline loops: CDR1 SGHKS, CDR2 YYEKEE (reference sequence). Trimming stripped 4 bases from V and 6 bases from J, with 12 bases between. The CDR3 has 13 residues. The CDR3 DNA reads TGTGCCAGCAGCCGGACGAGCAGGGATACGCAGTATTTT. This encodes CASSRTSRDTQYF.

The CDR3: CASSQDRGSGRATSYEQYF. The CDR3 coding sequence is TGTGCCAGCAGCCAAGATAGGGGAAGCGGGAGGGCAACTTCCTACGAGCAGTACTTC. The gene calls are TRBV3-1 (or the pseudogene TRBV3-2) and TRBJ2-7; 10 bases fit TRBD2. Trimming took 0 bases from V and 1 from J; bases not matched to a gene: 12. The germline CDR1 and CDR2 sequences are LGHDT and YNNKEL (reference sequence). This CDR3 has 19 residues.

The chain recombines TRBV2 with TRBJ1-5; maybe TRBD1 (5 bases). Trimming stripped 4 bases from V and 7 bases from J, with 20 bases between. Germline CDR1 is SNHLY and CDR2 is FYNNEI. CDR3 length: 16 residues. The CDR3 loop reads CASSAGFGQGRQPQHF. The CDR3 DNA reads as TGTGCCAGCAGTGCGGGATTTGGGCAGGGAAGGCAGCCCCAGCATTTT.

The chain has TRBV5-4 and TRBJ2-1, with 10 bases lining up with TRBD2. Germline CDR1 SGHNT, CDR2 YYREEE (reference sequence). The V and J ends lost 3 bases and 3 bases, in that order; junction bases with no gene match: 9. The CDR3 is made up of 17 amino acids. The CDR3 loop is CASSSKLSSGSYNEQFF. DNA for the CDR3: TGTGCCAGCAGCTCGAAACTATCTAGCGGGAGCTACAATGAGCAGTTCTTC.

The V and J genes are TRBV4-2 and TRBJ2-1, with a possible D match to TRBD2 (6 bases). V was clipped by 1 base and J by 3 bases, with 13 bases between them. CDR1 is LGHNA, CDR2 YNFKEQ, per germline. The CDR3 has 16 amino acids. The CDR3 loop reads CASSQVGVADYNEQFF. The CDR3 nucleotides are TGTGCCAGCAGCCAAGTCGGAGTAGCGGACTACAATGAGCAGTTCTTC.

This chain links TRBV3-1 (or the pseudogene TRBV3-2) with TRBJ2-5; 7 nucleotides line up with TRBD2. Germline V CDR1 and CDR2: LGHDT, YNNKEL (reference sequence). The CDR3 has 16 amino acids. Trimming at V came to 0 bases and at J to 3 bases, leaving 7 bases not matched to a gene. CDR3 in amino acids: CASSQDRASGKETQYF. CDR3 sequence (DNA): TGTGCCAGCAGCCAAGATCGGGCTAGCGGCAAAGAGACCCAGTACTTC.

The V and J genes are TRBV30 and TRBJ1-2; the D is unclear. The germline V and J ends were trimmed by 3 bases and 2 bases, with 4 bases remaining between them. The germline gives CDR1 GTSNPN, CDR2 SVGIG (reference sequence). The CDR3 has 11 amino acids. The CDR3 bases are TGTGCCTGGAGGAAAAACTATGGCTACACCTTC. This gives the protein CAWRKNYGYTF.

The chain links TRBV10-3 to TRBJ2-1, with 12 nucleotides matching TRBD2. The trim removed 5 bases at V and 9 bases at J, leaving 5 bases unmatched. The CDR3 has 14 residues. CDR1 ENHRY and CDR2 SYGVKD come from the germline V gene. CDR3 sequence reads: CAISRLAGELEQFF. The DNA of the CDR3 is TGTGCCATCAGTCGACTAGCGGGAGAGCTTGAGCAGTTCTTC.

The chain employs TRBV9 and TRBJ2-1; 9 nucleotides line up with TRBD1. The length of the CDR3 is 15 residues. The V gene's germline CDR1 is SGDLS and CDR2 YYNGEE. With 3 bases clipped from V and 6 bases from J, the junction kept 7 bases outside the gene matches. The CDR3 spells CASSAGQGLVNEQFF. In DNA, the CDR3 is TGTGCCAGCAGCGCCGGACAGGGGTTGGTCAATGAGCAGTTCTTC.

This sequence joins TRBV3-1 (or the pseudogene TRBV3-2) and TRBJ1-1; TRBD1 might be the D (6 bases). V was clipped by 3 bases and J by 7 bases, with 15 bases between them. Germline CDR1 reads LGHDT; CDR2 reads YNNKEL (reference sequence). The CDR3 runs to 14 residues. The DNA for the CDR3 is TGTGCCAGCAGCCATCAACAGGGTGGCGGTGAAGCTTTCTTT. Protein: CASSHQQGGGEAFF.

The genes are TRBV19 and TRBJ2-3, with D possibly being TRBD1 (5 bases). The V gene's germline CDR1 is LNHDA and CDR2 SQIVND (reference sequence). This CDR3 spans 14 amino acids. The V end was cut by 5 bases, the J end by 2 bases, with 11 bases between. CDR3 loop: CASSSGRVTDTQYF. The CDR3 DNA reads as TGTGCCAGTAGTTCAGGGCGAGTCACAGATACGCAGTATTTT.

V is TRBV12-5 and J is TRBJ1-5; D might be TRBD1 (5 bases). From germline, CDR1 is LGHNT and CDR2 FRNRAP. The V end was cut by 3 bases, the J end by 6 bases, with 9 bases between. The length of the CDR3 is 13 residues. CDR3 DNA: TGTGCTAGTGGTTTACGGGGGAGTCAGCCCCAGCATTTT. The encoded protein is CASGLRGSQPQHF.

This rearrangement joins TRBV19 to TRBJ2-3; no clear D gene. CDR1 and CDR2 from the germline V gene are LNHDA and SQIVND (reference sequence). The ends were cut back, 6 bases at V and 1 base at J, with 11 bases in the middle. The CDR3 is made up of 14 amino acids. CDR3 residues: CASSPGFRTDTQYF. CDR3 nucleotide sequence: TGTGCCAGTAGCCCCGGGTTCCGCACAGATACGCAGTATTTT.

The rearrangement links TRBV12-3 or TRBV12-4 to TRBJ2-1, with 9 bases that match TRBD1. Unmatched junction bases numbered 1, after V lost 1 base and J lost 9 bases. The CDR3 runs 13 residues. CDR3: CASSLGTGAEQFF. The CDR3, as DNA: TGTGCCAGCAGTTTAGGGACAGGGGCTGAGCAGTTCTTC.

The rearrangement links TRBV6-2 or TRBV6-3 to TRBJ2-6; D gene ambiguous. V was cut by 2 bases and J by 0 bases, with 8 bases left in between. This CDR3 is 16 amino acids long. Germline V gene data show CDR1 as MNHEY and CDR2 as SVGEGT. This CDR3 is CASSYTGLSGANVLTF. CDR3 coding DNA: TGTGCCAGCAGTTACACGGGTCTCTCTGGGGCCAACGTCCTGACTTTC.

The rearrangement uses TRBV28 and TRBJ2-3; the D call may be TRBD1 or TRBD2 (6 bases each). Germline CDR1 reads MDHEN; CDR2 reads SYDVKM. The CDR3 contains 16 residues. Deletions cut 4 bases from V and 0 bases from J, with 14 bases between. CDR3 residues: CASSSPGAESTDTQYF. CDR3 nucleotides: TGTGCCAGCAGTTCCCCGGGGGCGGAGAGCACAGATACGCAGTATTTT.

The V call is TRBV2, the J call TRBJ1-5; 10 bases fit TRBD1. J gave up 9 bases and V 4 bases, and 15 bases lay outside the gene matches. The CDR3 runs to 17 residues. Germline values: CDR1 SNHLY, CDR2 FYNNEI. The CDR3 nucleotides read TGTGCCAGCAGTGCCCCCGACAGGGGGCCCTTGGGTATGCCCCAGCATTTT. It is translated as CASSAPDRGPLGMPQHF.